The TCR beta chain described here comes from a study of T cell responses to AZD1222 COVID-19 vaccine. As concerns this clone: The antigen is not known.

The V end lost 1 base, the J end lost 5 bases, and 4 bases lay between the germline ends. Germline V CDR1 and CDR2: SQVTM, ANQGSEA. CDR3 length: 11 residues. Clones were read by immunoSEQ multiplex PCR, and TCRdb kept only the in-frame ones, dropping some. The data contain tens of thousands of clones, roughly 88% of them singletons. Study findings and constraints: Repertoires were sampled only after the peak T cell response. Donors in the cohort were predominantly white British and more often female, and clonal diversity was possibly underestimated. Across spike, vaccine-associated CD4 TCRs were found, dominant at 160-218 and 743-854. It was only a handful of AZD1222 recipients who were seropositive at baseline.

The J gene is TRBJ2-3, the V gene TRBV29-1, with D unclear. The sequence was collected from an adult in good health. This sample comprised peripheral blood, obtained on day 0 of AZD1222 vaccination. The CDR3 nucleotides read TGCAGCGTTGAAGGGGGAGATACGCAGTATTTT. It yields the protein CSVEGGDTQYF.